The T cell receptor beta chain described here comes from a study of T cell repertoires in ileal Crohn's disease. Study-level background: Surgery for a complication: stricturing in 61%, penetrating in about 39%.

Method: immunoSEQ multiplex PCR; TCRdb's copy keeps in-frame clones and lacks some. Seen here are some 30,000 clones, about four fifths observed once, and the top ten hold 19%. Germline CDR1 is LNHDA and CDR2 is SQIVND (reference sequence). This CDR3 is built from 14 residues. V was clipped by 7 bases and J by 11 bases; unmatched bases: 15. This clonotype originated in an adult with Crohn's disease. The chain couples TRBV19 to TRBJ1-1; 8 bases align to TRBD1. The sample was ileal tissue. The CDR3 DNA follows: TGTGCCAGTACCGAGGACAGGGCACAGGACTGGGCTTTCTTT. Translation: CASTEDRAQDWAFF.